These 29 T cell receptor beta chains share one sample of origin, sequenced in a study of vaccination effects on CD4 cells after COVID-19. Ahead of sequencing, the ViraFEST assay grew antigen-specific CD4+ T cells using viral peptide pools. Culture proceeded for 10 days, and CD4+ T cells were then isolated. SARS-CoV-2 infected the person between March and December 2020, as confirmed by PCR. Method: immunoSEQ multiplex PCR; TCRdb's copy keeps in-frame clones and lacks some. Found here are around 37,000 clones, around 73% of them singletons; the top ten hold about a third. For these TCRs, the target antigens are not known. The specimen comprised CD4+ T cells from PBMCs cultured with a peptide pool, sampled before COVID-19 vaccination. The receptors stem from a human donor who had a prior SARS-CoV-2 infection.

This clone was picked up one time. The V call is TRBV10-3, the J call TRBJ2-1; TRBD2 matches at 8 bases. The CDR3 length is 14 residues. Germline V gives CDR1 ENHRY, CDR2 SYGVKD. V shed 4 bases and J 7 bases; nucleotides not matched to a gene: 6. Here the CDR3 DNA reads TGTGCCATCAGTGTCGGGGGGGCTGGAAATGAGCAGTTCTTC. The encoded protein is CAISVGGAGNEQFF.

This chain uses TRBV7-9 with TRBJ2-7; D gene unclear. There are 11 residues in the CDR3. Trimming pared 3 bases from V and 3 bases from J, leaving 3 bases between. CDR1 SEHNR and CDR2 FQNEAQ come from the germline V gene (reference sequence). The DNA for the CDR3 is TGTGCCAGCAGCTTTTTCTACGAGCAGTACTTC. Encoded protein: CASSFFYEQYF.

V gene TRBV6-1 combines with J gene TRBJ2-3, with 8 bases that match TRBD1. With 4 bases clipped from V and 4 bases from J, the junction kept 7 bases outside the gene matches. CDR1 is MNHNS, CDR2 SASEGT, per germline. The length of the CDR3 is 15 residues. CDR3 amino acids: CASSGAGTGADTQYF. The DNA of the CDR3 is TGTGCCAGCAGTGGAGCCGGGACAGGAGCAGATACGCAGTATTTT.

The chain combines TRBV12-3 or TRBV12-4 with TRBJ1-2; tentatively, D is TRBD1 (5 bases). The germline V and J ends were trimmed by 4 bases and 4 bases, with 7 bases remaining between them. This CDR3 has 12 amino acids. CDR3 nucleotides: TGTGCCAGCAGTTCCGGGACCTATGGCTACACCTTC. Its translation is CASSSGTYGYTF.

The J gene is TRBJ2-7, the V gene TRBV6-1, with 10 bases fitting TRBD1. The germline V gene encodes CDR1 MNHNS and CDR2 SASEGT. Trimming took 3 bases from V and 9 from J; bases not matched to a gene: 11. The CDR3 totals 15 residues. As DNA, the CDR3 is TGTGCCAGCAGTGACGGGACAGGGGCTTATGGGGGGCAGTACTTC. This encodes CASSDGTGAYGGQYF.

V gene TRBV19 combines with J gene TRBJ2-3, with 8 bases matching TRBD2. The CDR3 length is 14 residues. Per germline, CDR1 LNHDA and CDR2 SQIVND (reference sequence). J was trimmed by 8 bases and V by 0 bases; bases with no gene match: 4. This chain's CDR3 is CASSIEAGESTQYF. The CDR3 nucleotides are TGTGCCAGTAGTATAGAAGCGGGGGAATCTACGCAGTATTTT.

The chain combines TRBV7-2 with TRBJ2-7; 7 bases match TRBD1. The CDR3 contains 14 residues. V was clipped by 7 bases and J by 6 bases; unmatched bases: 12. Looked up from germline, CDR1 is SGHTA and CDR2 is FQGNSA. In nucleotides, the CDR3 is TGTGCCAGCAACAGACAGGGAATTTCTGGCGAGCAGTACTTC. It yields the protein CASNRQGISGEQYF.

In DNA, the CDR3 is TGTGCCATCAAAGGGCAGCTGGCGAACACCGGGGAGCTGTTTTTT. Translating gives CAIKGQLANTGELFF. V is TRBV10-3 and J is TRBJ2-2; D unresolved. From germline, CDR1 is ENHRY and CDR2 SYGVKD. The CDR3 length is 15 residues. The germline V and J ends were trimmed by 7 bases and 0 bases, with 12 bases remaining between them.

This clone has more than one count but fewer than ten. This chain joins TRBV6-2 or TRBV6-3 and TRBJ2-1, with TRBD2 identical over 10 bases. The trim removed 6 bases at V and 3 bases at J, leaving 5 bases unmatched. The germline CDR1 and CDR2 sequences are MNHEY and SVGEGT. The CDR3 consists of 15 residues. The chain's CDR3 is CASSRLAGNYNEQFF. The DNA for the CDR3 is TGTGCCAGCAGCCGACTAGCGGGTAACTACAATGAGCAGTTCTTC.

CDR3 DNA: TGCGCCAGCAGCTATCGATTAGCGGAGCGGGTCTACGAGCAGTACTTC. Residues: CASSYRLAERVYEQYF. The V gene is TRBV5-1, the J gene TRBJ2-7; possibly TRBD2 for D (6 bases). The CDR3 is 16 amino acids. The germline V gene encodes CDR1 SGHRS and CDR2 YFSETQ. Trimming stripped 3 bases from V and 3 bases from J, with 19 bases between.

The V and J genes are TRBV6-2 or TRBV6-3 and TRBJ2-5; D remains ambiguous. Germline V gene data show CDR1 as MNHEY and CDR2 as SVGEGT. This CDR3 has 15 amino acids. V gave up 3 bases and J gave up 0 bases, with 11 bases separating them. The CDR3 loop reads CASSYRTAYQETQYF. CDR3 DNA: TGTGCCAGCAGTTATAGGACGGCCTACCAAGAGACCCAGTACTTC.

This clone occurred once. This chain links TRBV6-5 with TRBJ1-2; D is perhaps TRBD1 (5 bases). Trimming pared 6 bases from V and 5 bases from J, leaving 19 bases between. Germline V gene data show CDR1 as MNHEY and CDR2 as SVGAGI. This CDR3 has 15 residues. The CDR3 sequence is CASSSEQGVSYGYTF. For the CDR3, the DNA is TGTGCCAGCAGCTCAGAGCAGGGTGTTAGTTATGGCTACACCTTC.

V and J are TRBV7-3 and TRBJ2-5; D uncertain. CDR1 and CDR2 (germline): SGHTA, FQGTGA. The CDR3 has 13 residues. Trimming removed 1 base from V and 4 bases from J, with 7 bases in between. CDR3 in DNA: TGTGCCAGCAGCTTAAATTCCTTAGAGACCCAGTACTTC. Its protein product is CASSLNSLETQYF.

CDR3 in amino acids: CASSLQGTNTGELFF. The CDR3 bases are TGTGCCAGCAGCTTACAGGGGACCAACACCGGGGAGCTGTTTTTT. The rearrangement uses TRBV7-2 and TRBJ2-2; possible D gene TRBD1, 6 bases. This CDR3 has 15 amino acids. Germline CDR1 is SGHTA and CDR2 is FQGNSA. V lost 2 bases to trimming and J lost 2 bases, with 9 bases between them.

The chain has TRBV5-8 and TRBJ2-5; weak D call: TRBD2 (6 bases). Deletions cut 4 bases from V and 0 bases from J, with 13 bases between. The length of the CDR3 is 15 residues. In germline, CDR1 is SGHTS, CDR2 YDEGEE. The CDR3 nucleotides read TGTGCCAGCAGCCGAGGAGGGGAATACCAAGAGACCCAGTACTTC. It translates to CASSRGGEYQETQYF. The whole variable domain, remainder taken from reference TRBV5-8 and TRBJ2-5, is EAGVTQSPTHLIKTRGQQATLRCSPISGHTSVYWYQQALGLGLQFLLWYDEGEERNRGNFPPRFSGRQFPNYSSELNVNALELEDSALYLCASSRGGEYQETQYFGPGTRLLVL.

The V and J genes are TRBV15 and TRBJ2-7; 7 nucleotides agree with TRBD2. Germline V gene data show CDR1 as LNHNV and CDR2 as YYDKDF (reference sequence). This CDR3 has 16 amino acids. The V and J ends lost 1 base and 2 bases, in that order; junction bases with no gene match: 8. CDR3 DNA: TGTGCCACCAGCAGAGTTGGGGGGGAGGGTACCTACGAGCAGTACTTC. Its protein product is CATSRVGGEGTYEQYF. The complete variable domain, with remaining parts taken from reference TRBV15 and TRBJ2-7, reads DAMVIQNPRYQVTQFGKPVTLSCSQTLNHNVMYWYQQKSSQAPKLLFHYYDKDFNNEADTPDNFQSRRPNTSFCFLDIRSPGLGDTAMYLCATSRVGGEGTYEQYFGPGTRLTVT.

This CDR3 is CASSEDVGQPQHF. CDR3 sequence (DNA): TGTGCCAGCAGTGAAGACGTCGGTCAGCCCCAGCATTTT. The V call is TRBV2, the J call TRBJ1-5, with D unresolved. Trimming shortened V by 1 base and J by 6 bases, and 7 bases separated the two germline ends. The CDR3 has 13 amino acids. The germline CDR1 and CDR2 sequences are SNHLY and FYNNEI.

This chain uses TRBV12-3 or TRBV12-4 with TRBJ1-2; possible D gene TRBD1, 5 bases. V lost 3 bases, J lost 7 bases, and 9 bases lay in between. This CDR3 has 12 amino acids. CDR3 loop: CASSFRGIGYTF. The CDR3, as DNA: TGTGCCAGCAGTTTTCGGGGGATTGGCTACACCTTC.

This clone was seen just once. The chain uses TRBV5-1 and TRBJ2-4; 7 bases align to TRBD2. V trimming: 4 bases; J trimming: 0 bases; junction bases outside the gene matches: 7. The CDR3 runs to 16 residues. CDR1 is SGHRS and CDR2 is YFSETQ in the germline V gene. The CDR3 reads CASSARTSTAKNIQYF. Here the CDR3 DNA reads TGCGCCAGCAGCGCCAGGACTAGTACAGCCAAAAACATTCAGTACTTC. The full variable domain, in which reference TRBV5-1 and TRBJ2-4 provide the parts outside the CDR3, is KAGVTQTPRYLIKTRGQQVTLSCSPISGHRSVSWYQQTPGQGLQFLFEYFSETQRNKGNFPGRFSGRQFSNSRSEMNVSTLELGDSALYLCASSARTSTAKNIQYFGAGTRLSVL.

The rearrangement links TRBV2 to TRBJ2-5; 10 bases agree with TRBD2. The CDR3 consists of 13 residues. Germline V gene lookup returns CDR1 SNHLY and CDR2 FYNNEI. The J segment lost 10 bases and the V segment lost 6 bases, leaving 8 bases of the junction unmatched. CDR3 sequence (DNA): TGTGCCAGCAGGACCGGGCTAGCGGGAGACCAGTACTTC. This sequence encodes CASRTGLAGDQYF.

V usage is TRBV5-4 and J usage is TRBJ2-4, with 11 bases fitting TRBD2. Trimming removed 4 bases from V and 3 bases from J; junction bases left unmatched: 6. Germline CDR1 is SGHNT and CDR2 is YYREEE (reference sequence). The CDR3 covers 16 residues. The CDR3 is CASSKLAGGYKNIQYF. CDR3 nucleotides: TGTGCCAGCAGCAAATTAGCGGGAGGGTACAAAAACATTCAGTACTTC.

The chain combines TRBV2 with TRBJ2-5, with 7 bases identical to TRBD1. Germline V gene data show CDR1 as SNHLY and CDR2 as FYNNEI. The CDR3 has 13 residues. V dropped 4 bases and J dropped 4; count of bases not matched to a gene: 3. The CDR3 nucleotides read TGTGCCAGCAGTGGACAGGGATTAGAGACCCAGTACTTC. It is translated as CASSGQGLETQYF.

J is TRBJ2-7 and V is TRBV7-2, with D possibly matching TRBD1 (6 bases). CDR3 length: 14 residues. The V gene lost 8 bases and the J gene lost 0 bases, with 14 bases spanning the gap. CDR1 is SGHTA and CDR2 is FQGNSA in the germline V gene. The CDR3 protein is CASRNTGSSYEQYF. CDR3 bases: TGTGCCAGCCGCAACACAGGGAGCTCCTACGAGCAGTACTTC.

The chain joins TRBV18 to TRBJ2-7; D may correspond to TRBD1 or TRBD2 (5 bases each). V was clipped by 5 bases and J by 3 bases, with 17 bases between them. Germline V gene sequence: CDR1 KGHSH, CDR2 LQKENI. CDR3 size: 15 residues. The DNA for the CDR3 is TGTGCCAGCTCATCCGGCCCGGGACCGCACTACGAGCAGTACTTC. Amino acids: CASSSGPGPHYEQYF.

This clone was recorded only once. The gene calls are TRBV3-1 (or the pseudogene TRBV3-2) and TRBJ1-4, with TRBD1 matching 7 bases. The CDR3 loop spans 15 amino acids. Germline CDR1 is LGHDT and CDR2 is YNNKEL (reference sequence). V trimming: 4 bases; J trimming: 3 bases; junction bases outside the gene matches: 5. The CDR3 is CASSRRGQANEKLFF. The CDR3 region has the DNA TGTGCCAGCAGCCGCCGAGGACAGGCTAATGAAAAACTGTTTTTT.

The chain has TRBV6-4 and TRBJ1-2; 8 bases are shared with TRBD1. The CDR3 length is 13 residues. Germline CDR1 is MRHNA and CDR2 is SNTAGT. Trimming removed 6 bases from V and 6 bases from J; junction bases left unmatched: 6. The DNA for the CDR3 is TGTGCCAGCAGGATGACAGGGGAGGATGGCTACACCTTC. Residues: CASRMTGEDGYTF.

The chain couples TRBV9 to TRBJ2-7, with TRBD1 identical over 9 bases. V lost 0 bases to trimming and J lost 0 bases; unmatched junction nucleotides: 10. CDR3 length equals 18 residues. In germline, CDR1 is SGDLS, CDR2 YYNGEE. CDR3 loop: CASSVGPPGQGYSYEQYF. The CDR3 DNA is TGTGCCAGCAGCGTAGGGCCCCCGGGACAGGGCTACTCCTACGAGCAGTACTTC. Together with reference TRBV9 and TRBJ2-7, the CDR3 gives the full variable domain: DSGVTQTPKHLITATGQRVTLRCSPRSGDLSVYWYQQSLDQGLQFLIQYYNGEERAKGNILERFSAQQFPDLHSELNLSSLELGDSALYFCASSVGPPGQGYSYEQYFGPGTRLTVT.

The rearrangement links TRBV30 to TRBJ1-3; 7 nucleotides align to TRBD1. V was clipped by 6 bases and J by 2 bases; unmatched bases: 4. This CDR3 contains 13 residues. CDR1 and CDR2 (germline): GTSNPN, SVGIG (reference sequence). Written as DNA, the CDR3 is TGTGCCTGCGACAGGGTAACTGGAAACACCATATATTTT. Translation gives CACDRVTGNTIYF.

This rearrangement joins TRBV19 to TRBJ1-2; 7 bases map to TRBD1. Unmatched junction bases numbered 8, after V lost 5 bases and J lost 5 bases. The CDR3 consists of 14 residues. Germline V CDR1 and CDR2: LNHDA, SQIVND (reference sequence). CDR3 bases: TGTGCCAGTAGTCCCCGGACAGGAGGGTATGGCTACACCTTC. Residues: CASSPRTGGYGYTF.